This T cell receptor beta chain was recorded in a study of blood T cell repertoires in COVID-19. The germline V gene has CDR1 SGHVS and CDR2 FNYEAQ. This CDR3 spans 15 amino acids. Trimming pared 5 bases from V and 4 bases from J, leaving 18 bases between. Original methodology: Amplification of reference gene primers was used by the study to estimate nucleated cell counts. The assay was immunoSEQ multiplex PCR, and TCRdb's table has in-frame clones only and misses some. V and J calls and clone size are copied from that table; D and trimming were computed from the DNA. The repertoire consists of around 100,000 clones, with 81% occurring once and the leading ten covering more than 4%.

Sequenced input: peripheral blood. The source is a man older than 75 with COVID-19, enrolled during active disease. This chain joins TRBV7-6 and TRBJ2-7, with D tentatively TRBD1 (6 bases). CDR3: CASSVMTGPYYEQYF. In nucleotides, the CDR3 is TGTGCCAGCAGCGTTATGACAGGCCCTTATTACGAGCAGTACTTC.